In this sample, the clone carrying this T cell receptor (beta chain) turned up many times. Its antigen is unknown. From germline, CDR1 is DFQATT and CDR2 SNEGSKA (reference sequence). The CDR3 has 14 amino acids. J gave up 3 bases and V 5 bases, and 6 bases lay outside the gene matches. The data derive from a study of CD8 T cells in ankylosing spondylitis. Whole-study findings and limits: Disease-linked clones bore a CD8+ phenotype and were relatively rare in peripheral blood. Ankylosing spondylitis blood appeared to carry a characteristic TCR beta motif of several highly homologous variants. Past studies reported some motif variants in reactive arthritis synovial fluid and blood. Clones tied to disease were said to be significantly enriched in matched ankylosing spondylitis synovial fluid.

Generation of TCR beta libraries employed quantitative 5'-RACE incorporating molecular barcodes. From the 5' RACE reads, TCRdb called clonotypes with MiXCR, one entry per CDR3 protein. The table has around 540,000 distinct CDR3 sequences, about 13% seen once. The sample comprised blood, either unsorted or a sorted T cell fraction (not recorded which). This sequence joins TRBV20-1 and TRBJ2-3, with 9 bases that match TRBD2. This clonotype was sampled from a male donor with ankylosing spondylitis. CDR3 nucleotide sequence: TGCAGTGCTCTTCTAGCGGGAATTACAGATACGCAGTATTTT. This codes for CSALLAGITDTQYF.